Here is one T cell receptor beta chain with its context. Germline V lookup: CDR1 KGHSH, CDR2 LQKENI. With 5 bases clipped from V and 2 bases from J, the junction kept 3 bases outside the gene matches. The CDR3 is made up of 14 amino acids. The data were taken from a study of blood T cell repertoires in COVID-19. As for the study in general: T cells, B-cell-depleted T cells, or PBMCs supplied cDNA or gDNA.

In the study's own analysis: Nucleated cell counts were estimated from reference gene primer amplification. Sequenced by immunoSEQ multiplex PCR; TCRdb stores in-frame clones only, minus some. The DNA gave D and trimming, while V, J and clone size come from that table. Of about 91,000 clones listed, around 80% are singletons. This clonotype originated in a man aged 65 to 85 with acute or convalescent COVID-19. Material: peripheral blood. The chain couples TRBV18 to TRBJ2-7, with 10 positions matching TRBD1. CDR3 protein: CASSIGTGAYEQYF. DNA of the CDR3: TGTGCCAGCTCAATCGGGACAGGGGCCTACGAGCAGTACTTC.